This T cell receptor (beta chain) was identified in a study of human T cells and chemical hapten exposure. Across the whole study: Mostly female patients had alopecia areata, totalis or universalis.

Regarding this clonotype: Its antigen is still unknown.

J was trimmed by 0 bases and V by 7 bases; bases with no gene match: 5. The CDR3 totals 15 residues. Time point defined: patch test 1, 2 weeks after DPC sensitization. The treatment is: therapeutic diphenylcyclopropenone sensitization with weekly scalp DPC. TCRdb recomputed calls from the RACE reads with MiXCR, one row per CDR3 protein. The sample lists 150,000 to 200,000 distinct CDR3 sequences; 13% to 15% were seen once. Points from the study as a whole: Among TCRs, those above 1 in 1000 frequency were unaffected by DPC sensitization. Relative to control repertoires, expanded TCRs gave rise to significantly more large CDR3 similarity clusters. PT1 expanded TCR counts correlated positively with patch test score.

This sample comprised whole blood, obtained in connection with sensitization to the hapten diphenylcyclopropenone (DPC). This clonotype was obtained from a woman younger than 45 with alopecia areata. Some clones in this sample may be carry-over from other donors' samples. The chain uses TRBV12-3 or TRBV12-4 and TRBJ2-2, with 7 positions matching TRBD2. DNA for the CDR3: TGTGCCAGCACGGGGCGGGGGACGAACACCGGGGAGCTGTTTTTT. This translates into CASTGRGTNTGELFF.